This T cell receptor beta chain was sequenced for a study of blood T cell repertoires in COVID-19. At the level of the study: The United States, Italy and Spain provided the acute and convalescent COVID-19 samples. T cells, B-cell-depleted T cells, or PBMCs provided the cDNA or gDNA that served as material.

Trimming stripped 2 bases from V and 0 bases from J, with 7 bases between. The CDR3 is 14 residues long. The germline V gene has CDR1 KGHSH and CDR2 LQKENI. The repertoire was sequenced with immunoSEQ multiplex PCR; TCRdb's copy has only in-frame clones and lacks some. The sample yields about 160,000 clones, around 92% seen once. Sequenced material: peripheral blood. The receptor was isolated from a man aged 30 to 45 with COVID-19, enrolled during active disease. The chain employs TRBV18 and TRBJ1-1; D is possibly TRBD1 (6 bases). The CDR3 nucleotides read TGTGCCAGCTCACCAGCAGGGGTGAACACTGAAGCTTTCTTT. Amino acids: CASSPAGVNTEAFF.